This TCR beta chain stems from a study of blood T cell repertoires in COVID-19. This CDR3 comprises 13 residues. Germline CDR1 reads KGHSH; CDR2 reads LQKENI. V was pared by 3 bases and J by 5 bases, with 10 bases between. Clones were read by immunoSEQ multiplex PCR, and TCRdb kept only the in-frame ones, dropping some. This table holds tens of thousands of clones, 91% found once. Material for sequencing was peripheral blood. The V call is TRBV18, the J call TRBJ2-5, with D perhaps TRBD2 (6 bases). The clonotype was recovered from a human donor with active COVID-19. The donor label of this sample is uncertain. CDR3 nucleotide sequence: TGTGCCAGCTCACCCGTGGGGGGTGAGACCCAGTACTTC. Encoded protein: CASSPVGGETQYF.